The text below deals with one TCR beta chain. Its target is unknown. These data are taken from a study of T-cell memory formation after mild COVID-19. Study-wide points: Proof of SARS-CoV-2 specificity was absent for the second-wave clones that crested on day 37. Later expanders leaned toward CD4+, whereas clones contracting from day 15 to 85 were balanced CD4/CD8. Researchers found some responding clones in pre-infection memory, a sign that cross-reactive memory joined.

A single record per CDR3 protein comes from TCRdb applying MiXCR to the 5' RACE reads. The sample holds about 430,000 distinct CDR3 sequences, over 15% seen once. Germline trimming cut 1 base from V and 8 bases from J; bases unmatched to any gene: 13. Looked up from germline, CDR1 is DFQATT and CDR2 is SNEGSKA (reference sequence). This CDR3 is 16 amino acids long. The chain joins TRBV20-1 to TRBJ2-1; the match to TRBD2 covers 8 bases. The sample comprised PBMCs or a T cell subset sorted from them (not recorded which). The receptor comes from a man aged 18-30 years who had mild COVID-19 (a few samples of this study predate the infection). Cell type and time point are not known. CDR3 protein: CSARAGLSGALHEQFF. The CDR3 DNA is TGCAGTGCTAGAGCGGGTCTTAGCGGGGCGTTGCATGAGCAGTTCTTC.